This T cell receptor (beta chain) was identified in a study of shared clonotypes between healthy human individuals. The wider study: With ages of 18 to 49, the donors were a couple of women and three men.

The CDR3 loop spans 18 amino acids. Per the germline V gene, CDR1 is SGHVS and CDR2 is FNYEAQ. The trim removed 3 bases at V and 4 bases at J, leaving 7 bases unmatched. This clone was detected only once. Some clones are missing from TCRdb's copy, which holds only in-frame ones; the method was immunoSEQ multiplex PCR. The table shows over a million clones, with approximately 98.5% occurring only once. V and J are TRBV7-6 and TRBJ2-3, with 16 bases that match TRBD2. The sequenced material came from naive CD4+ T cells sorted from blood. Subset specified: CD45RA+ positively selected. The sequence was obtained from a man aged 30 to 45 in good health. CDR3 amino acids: CASSLGTSGRASADTQYF. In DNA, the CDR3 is TGTGCCAGCAGCTTGGGGACTAGCGGGAGGGCGTCGGCAGATACGCAGTATTTT.